This TCR beta chain was sequenced during a study of CD8 T cells in ankylosing spondylitis. General study findings and limits: Disease-linked clones reportedly showed significant enrichment in matched ankylosing spondylitis synovial fluid. Several of the motif variants were reported before in synovial fluid and blood from reactive arthritis. In ankylosing spondylitis blood, a motif of seven or eight highly homologous TCR beta variants appeared characteristic.

The table lists this clonotype with many counts. The antigen remains unidentified. Via MiXCR, TCRdb re-called the 5' RACE reads, giving one row per CDR3 protein. The sample lists about 240,000 distinct CDR3 sequences, 8.6% seen once, with 6.8% in the top ten. The CDR3 length is 13 residues. V gave up 6 bases and J gave up 5 bases, with 11 bases separating them. The germline gives CDR1 MNHEY, CDR2 SMNVEV (reference sequence). The sequence came from a male donor with ankylosing spondylitis or in good health (not recorded which). V and J are TRBV27 and TRBJ2-4, with D possibly matching TRBD2 (5 bases). The sequencing sample was made of blood, either unsorted or a sorted T cell fraction (not recorded which). CDR3 loop: CASRPLGENIQYF. As DNA, the CDR3 is TGTGCCAGCAGGCCACTAGGAGAAAACATTCAGTACTTC.